Each of the 13 T cell receptor beta chains below was sequenced from the same sample in a study of CD8+CD57+ T cells in acquired aplastic anemia. Genomic DNA was employed as the template in profiling TCR beta VDJ and CDR3. Via MiXCR, TCRdb re-called the reads, giving one row per CDR3 protein. The repertoire has 150,000 to 200,000 distinct CDR3 sequences, approximately 45% of them found once; the top ten carry approximately 3%. The specimen was sorted CD4+, CD8+, or CD8+CD57+ T cells (not recorded which) from PBMCs. Receptors were obtained from a human donor in good health.

This clonotype was recorded many times. This chain joins TRBV5-5 and TRBJ2-7; D uncertain. V dropped 4 bases and J dropped 2 bases, with 16 bases sitting between them. The germline CDR1 and CDR2 sequences are SGHKS and YYEKEE (reference sequence). The length of the CDR3 is 15 residues. Here the CDR3 reads CASSLPGGVAYEQYF. Written as DNA, the CDR3 is TGTGCCAGCAGCCTACCGGGCGGAGTGGCCTACGAGCAGTACTTC.

This chain uses TRBV10-3 with TRBJ1-5; D unclear. CDR3 length equals 13 residues. The germline V gene has CDR1 ENHRY and CDR2 SYGVKD. Trimming stripped 4 bases from V and 0 bases from J, with 4 bases between. The CDR3 coding sequence is TGTGCCATCAGTGTGAGTAGCAATCAGCCCCAGCATTTT. It yields the protein CAISVSSNQPQHF.

This clonotype has just one count. The J gene is TRBJ1-1, the V gene TRBV10-1; D may be TRBD1 (5 bases). Trimming pared 6 bases from V and 2 bases from J, leaving 13 bases between. Germline V CDR1 and CDR2: WNHNN, SYGVQD (reference sequence). CDR3 length: 14 amino acids. The CDR3 region has the DNA TGCGCCAGCAGGGGCCAGGGCCCTAACACTGAAGCTTTCTTT. Amino acid sequence: CASRGQGPNTEAFF.

This clonotype was found a few times. It may be a read error: a sequence one base away is much more abundant. The chain has TRBV7-8 and TRBJ2-5; 7 positions match TRBD2. CDR1 and CDR2 from the germline V gene are SGHVS and FQNEAQ. CDR3 length: 16 amino acids. In DNA, the CDR3 is TGTGCCAGCAGCTTAGTGACTAGCTTAATACAAGGGACCCAGTACTTC. Protein: CASSLVTSLIQGTQYF.

This clonotype was recorded many times. V gene TRBV7-3 combines with J gene TRBJ2-1, with a possible D match to TRBD1 (5 bases). The length of the CDR3 is 15 residues. Per germline, CDR1 SGHTA and CDR2 FQGTGA. V was shortened by 2 bases and J by 3 bases, with 11 bases between the two germline ends. Written as DNA, the CDR3 is TGTGCCAGCAGCTTAGCAGGGAATCTCTACAATGAGCAGTTCTTC. This codes for CASSLAGNLYNEQFF.

This clonotype appeared once. This chain joins TRBV15 and TRBJ1-6, with TRBD1 matching over 8 bases. The CDR3 extends over 15 amino acids. Per germline, CDR1 LNHNV and CDR2 YYDKDF (reference sequence). The V and J ends lost 1 base and 7 bases, in that order; junction bases with no gene match: 3. Written as DNA, the CDR3 is TGTGCCACCAGCAGAGGGGACAGGACAAATTCACCCCTCCACTTT. Translation gives CATSRGDRTNSPLHF.

A few counts support this clonotype. The chain employs TRBV9 and TRBJ2-2; TRBD1 agrees at 8 bases. Germline CDR1 reads SGDLS; CDR2 reads YYNGEE. This CDR3 is built from 20 residues. Trimming at V came to 0 bases and at J to 3 bases, leaving 16 bases not matched to a gene. The CDR3 here is CASSVGPRQGSIIYTGELFF. The DNA of the CDR3 is TGTGCCAGCAGCGTAGGTCCGAGACAGGGGTCGATAATATACACCGGGGAGCTGTTTTTT.

This clonotype occurred many times. CDR3 in DNA: TGCGCCAGCAGCTTGGGTGGGGGGCTCCAAGAGACCCAGTACTTC. Encoded protein: CASSLGGGLQETQYF. V usage is TRBV5-1 and J usage is TRBJ2-5; D could derive from TRBD1 or TRBD2 (6 bases each). The CDR3 runs 15 residues. Germline V lookup: CDR1 SGHRS, CDR2 YFSETQ. The ends were cut back, 0 bases at V and 1 base at J, with 10 bases in the middle.

The chain couples TRBV2 to TRBJ2-7; D unresolved. Per the germline V gene, CDR1 is SNHLY and CDR2 is FYNNEI. V dropped 0 bases and J dropped 9 bases, with 6 bases sitting between them. CDR3 length: 11 residues. CDR3 sequence: CASSEAFAQYF. The CDR3, as DNA: TGTGCCAGCAGTGAAGCCTTCGCGCAGTACTTC.

For this clonotype: A much more abundant neighbour one base away suggests this may be a read error. V usage is TRBV6-1 and J usage is TRBJ2-7, with D possibly matching TRBD1 (6 bases). This CDR3 comprises 16 residues. Germline V gene lookup returns CDR1 MNHNS and CDR2 SASEGT. CDR3 nucleotides: TGTGTCAGCAGCCGCACTACAGGGAAATCAGCCTACGAGCAGTACTTC. Its protein is CVSSRTTGKSAYEQYF.

This clonotype has only a few counts. The chain uses TRBV20-1 and TRBJ2-5; D remains unclear. V lost 5 bases to trimming and J lost 5 bases, with 6 bases between them. Germline V lookup: CDR1 DFQATT, CDR2 SNEGSKA (reference sequence). The CDR3 extends over 10 amino acids. The CDR3 bases are TGCAGTGCTGGTTGGGAGACCCAGTACTTC. Translating gives CSAGWETQYF.

This clonotype appeared many times. The V and J genes are TRBV6-1 and TRBJ2-1; weak D call: TRBD1 (5 bases). The V and J ends lost 6 bases and 3 bases respectively, with 15 bases between them. The CDR3 contains 15 residues. From germline, CDR1 is MNHNS and CDR2 SASEGT. The chain's CDR3 is CASRMPGRLYNEQFF. CDR3 bases: TGTGCCAGCAGGATGCCAGGGCGTCTCTACAATGAGCAGTTCTTC.

This sequence joins TRBV19 and TRBJ2-6; D perhaps matches TRBD2 (5 bases). Germline assignment: CDR1 LNHDA and CDR2 SQIVND (reference sequence). The germline V and J ends were trimmed by 7 bases and 2 bases, with 12 bases remaining between them. The CDR3 sequence is 15 residues long. The CDR3 is CASIGSGAGANVLTF. CDR3 bases: TGTGCCAGTATCGGCAGCGGCGCTGGGGCCAACGTCCTGACTTTC.